Listed below are T cell receptor beta chains from one sample, sequenced in a study of beta chain features in type 1 diabetes. Measured with immunoSEQ multiplex PCR; TCRdb has only the in-frame clones, and not every one. The sample lists 150,000 to 180,000 clones, 10% occurring once. The sample comprised central memory CD4+ T cells from blood. The receptors shown here come from a young man with type 1 diabetes. The conserved cysteine and the conserved F or W are not part of the CDR3 here.

J,V,CDR3
TRBJ2-3,TRBV7-8,ASSRGTDTQY
TRBJ2-5,TRBV7-9,ASSLTGNLETQY
TRBJ1-1,TRBV27,ASSPHLTGGTEAF
TRBJ2-5,TRBV28,ASIGAGAGKETQY
TRBJ2-1,TRBV18,ASSPGSNNEQF
TRBJ2-1,TRBV27,ASSTALRRGNEQF
TRBJ2-6,TRBV28,ASSRDSSGANVLT
TRBJ2-4,TRBV19,ASKGRESKNIQY
TRBJ2-7,TRBV6-5,ASSPGLFYEQY
TRBJ1-2,TRBV30,AWSVGRTNYGYT